Below are 22 T cell receptor beta chains sequenced from a single sample in a study of T cells after yellow fever vaccination. MiXCR, run by TCRdb on the 5' RACE reads, gives a single entry per CDR3 protein. The table includes about 350,000 distinct CDR3 sequences, approximately 12% detected once. The specimen was CD4+ T cells sorted from PBMCs, collected 15 days after the yellow fever booster vaccination. The receptors shown here come from a man aged 18 to 29 who received the YFV17D yellow fever vaccine.

This clonotype turned up a few times. This chain joins TRBV7-2 and TRBJ2-3; no firm D call. Germline values: CDR1 SGHTA, CDR2 FQGNSA. This CDR3 has 14 amino acids. Deletions cut 0 bases from V and 6 bases from J, with 10 bases between. CDR3 in amino acids: CASSLAQGWDTQYF. In DNA form, the CDR3 reads TGTGCCAGCAGCTTAGCCCAAGGGTGGGATACGCAGTATTTT.

This clonotype was found many times. The rearrangement joins TRBV18 to TRBJ2-5, with D unresolved. Germline V lookup: CDR1 KGHSH, CDR2 LQKENI. This CDR3 region has 13 residues. The V end lost 1 base, the J end lost 1 base, and 4 bases lay between the germline ends. The CDR3 is CASSPRSQETQYF. The CDR3 bases are TGTGCCAGCTCACCACGTTCCCAAGAGACCCAGTACTTC.

A few counts support this clonotype. The rearrangement uses TRBV4-1 and TRBJ2-4; TRBD2 aligns across 7 bases. Trimming took 5 bases from V and 1 from J; bases not matched to a gene: 14. Germline V gene lookup returns CDR1 MGHRA and CDR2 YSYEKL. The CDR3 runs 18 residues. The CDR3 here is CASSSPAERGPAKNIQYF. The DNA of the CDR3 is TGCGCCAGCAGCTCCCCGGCGGAGCGGGGCCCGGCCAAAAACATTCAGTACTTC.

The chain combines TRBV19 with TRBJ2-1; D remains unclear. CDR1 and CDR2 from the germline V gene are LNHDA and SQIVND (reference sequence). CDR3 length: 15 residues. Trimming took off 3 bases at V and 6 bases at J, with 15 bases between the two ends. The CDR3 DNA sequence: TGTGCCAGTAGTATGTCTATCCCCCAAGGCAATGAGCAGTTCTTC. It translates to CASSMSIPQGNEQFF.

The CDR3 nucleotides are TGTGCCACGACCCCCTATGGCTACACCTTC. This codes for CATTPYGYTF. This sequence joins TRBV12-3 or TRBV12-4 and TRBJ1-2; D ambiguous. This CDR3 spans 10 amino acids. V lost 10 bases, J lost 4 bases, and 7 bases lay in between.

This chain links TRBV6-2 or TRBV6-3 with TRBJ2-2, with no clear D. This CDR3 is built from 13 residues. The germline gives CDR1 MNHEY, CDR2 SVGEGT. The V end was cut by 6 bases, the J end by 4 bases, with 9 bases between. CDR3 residues: CASSSRITGELFF. CDR3 DNA: TGTGCCAGCAGCTCCAGGATCACCGGGGAGCTGTTTTTT.

In this sample, this clonotype turned up many times. The rearrangement joins TRBV5-1 to TRBJ2-2; D is uncertain. Between the trimmed V and J ends, which lost 0 bases and 2 bases, there was a span of 5 bases. The CDR3 has 14 amino acids. CDR1 SGHRS and CDR2 YFSETQ come from the germline V gene. For the CDR3, the DNA is TGCGCCAGCAGCTTGGATACTAACACCGGGGAGCTGTTTTTT. Encoded protein: CASSLDTNTGELFF.

This chain connects TRBV5-1 to TRBJ1-1; D may be TRBD1 (5 bases). This CDR3 comprises 14 residues. Germline CDR1 reads SGHRS; CDR2 reads YFSETQ. The ends were cut back, 4 bases at V and 4 bases at J, with 14 bases in the middle. In nucleotides, the CDR3 is TGCGCCAGCAGCGCCGTCGGGACCGGCACTGAAGCTTTCTTT. It specifies CASSAVGTGTEAFF. The full variable domain, with the rest looked up from reference TRBV5-1 and TRBJ1-1, is KAGVTQTPRYLIKTRGQQVTLSCSPISGHRSVSWYQQTPGQGLQFLFEYFSETQRNKGNFPGRFSGRQFSNSRSEMNVSTLELGDSALYLCASSAVGTGTEAFFGQGTRLTVV.

This clonotype has just one count. This chain uses TRBV24-1 with TRBJ2-1; D unresolved. Germline V CDR1 and CDR2: KGHDR, SFDVKD. V dropped 7 bases and J dropped 6 bases, with 12 bases sitting between them. The CDR3 is 13 residues long. The CDR3 spells CATSLKWGNEQFF. The DNA for the CDR3 is TGTGCCACCAGCCTAAAGTGGGGCAATGAGCAGTTCTTC.

In this sample, this clonotype turned up many times. This rearrangement joins TRBV10-3 to TRBJ2-3; D may be TRBD1 (6 bases). Trimming pared 6 bases from V and 4 bases from J, leaving 11 bases between. The CDR3 is 13 amino acids. CDR1 is ENHRY and CDR2 is SYGVKD in the germline V gene. The CDR3 DNA sequence: TGTGCCATCAGGAACCAGGGGTCAGATACGCAGTATTTT. It translates to CAIRNQGSDTQYF.

The rearrangement links TRBV6-5 to TRBJ1-2; unclear D gene. V shed 0 bases and J shed 8 bases, with 10 bases lying between them. The CDR3 length is 13 residues. In germline, CDR1 is MNHEY, CDR2 SVGAGI. The CDR3 sequence is CASSYSTGSGYTF. The CDR3 coding sequence is TGTGCCAGCAGTTACTCGACGGGGAGCGGCTACACCTTC.

There are many counts of this clonotype. The V gene is TRBV2, the J gene TRBJ2-2; D may be TRBD2 (6 bases). From germline, CDR1 is SNHLY and CDR2 FYNNEI. V lost 9 bases to trimming and J lost 4 bases, with 12 bases between them. This CDR3 has 13 residues. In DNA, the CDR3 is TGTGCCAGAGCCGGGGGTGGCACCGGGGAGCTGTTTTTT. Translation gives CARAGGGTGELFF.

The chain combines TRBV19 with TRBJ1-5; TRBD1 might be the D (6 bases). Looked up from germline, CDR1 is LNHDA and CDR2 is SQIVND (reference sequence). This CDR3 is 14 amino acids long. The germline V and J ends were trimmed by 7 bases and 2 bases, with 12 bases remaining between them. CDR3 sequence (DNA): TGTGCCAGTAACAGGGCCCATGGCAATCAGCCCCAGCATTTT. Translation: CASNRAHGNQPQHF.

This clonotype came up many times. The V gene is TRBV7-9, the J gene TRBJ2-3; D not certain. V was pared by 1 base and J by 6 bases, with 11 bases between. Looked up from germline, CDR1 is SEHNR and CDR2 is FQNEAQ (reference sequence). The CDR3 loop spans 14 amino acids. This chain's CDR3 is CASSLVGSDDTQYF. CDR3 DNA: TGTGCCAGCAGCTTAGTGGGATCCGATGATACGCAGTATTTT.

This clonotype has at least ten counts. The chain employs TRBV12-3 or TRBV12-4 and TRBJ2-4, with D perhaps TRBD2 (5 bases). V lost 6 bases, J lost 5 bases, and 8 bases lay in between. The CDR3 consists of 12 residues. The CDR3 spells CASSGNENIQYF. The CDR3 nucleotides are TGTGCCAGCAGCGGGAATGAAAACATTCAGTACTTC.

The chain joins TRBV27 to TRBJ2-7; 9 bases are shared with TRBD1. J was trimmed by 0 bases and V by 2 bases; bases with no gene match: 2. The germline V gene encodes CDR1 MNHEY and CDR2 SMNVEV (reference sequence). The CDR3 is made up of 15 amino acids. CDR3 sequence reads: CASSLVGQGSYEQYF. CDR3 DNA: TGTGCCAGCAGTTTAGTGGGACAGGGCTCCTACGAGCAGTACTTC.

This clonotype was detected ten times or more. The chain joins TRBV5-1 to TRBJ2-3; 11 bases are a match to TRBD2. With 3 bases clipped from V and 2 bases from J, the junction kept 8 bases outside the gene matches. The CDR3 contains 17 residues. Germline CDR1 is SGHRS and CDR2 is YFSETQ. The CDR3 nucleotides are TGCGCCAGCAGCTCGCATAGCGGGGGGGGACTCACAGATACGCAGTATTTT. Translated: CASSSHSGGGLTDTQYF.

The chain recombines TRBV7-9 with TRBJ2-7; 7 bases line up with TRBD1. From germline, CDR1 is SEHNR and CDR2 FQNEAQ (reference sequence). The CDR3 loop spans 14 amino acids. V lost 5 bases to trimming and J lost 2 bases; unmatched junction nucleotides: 6. The CDR3 region has the DNA TGTGCCAGCAGCAGACCGGGACAGACCTACGAGCAGTACTTC. This encodes CASSRPGQTYEQYF.

This clonotype was counted at least ten times. The gene calls are TRBV4-2 and TRBJ2-5; 16 bases line up with TRBD2. There are 19 residues in the CDR3. J was trimmed by 3 bases and V by 3 bases; bases with no gene match: 10. From germline, CDR1 is LGHNA and CDR2 YNFKEQ. Here the CDR3 DNA reads TGTGCCAGCAGCCATGGGAGGGGGACTAGCGGGGGGGCCGAAGAGACCCAGTACTTC. This sequence encodes CASSHGRGTSGGAEETQYF.

The sample holds a few counts of this clonotype. V gene TRBV1 combines with J gene TRBJ2-5; the table's D gene call, TRBD2, was not cross checked with the DNA. TRBV1 constitutes a pseudogene. The CDR3 is made up of 16 amino acids. CDR3 sequence (DNA): TGCACCAGCAGCCAAGAAGGGCGGGGGGGCCTGGAGACCCAGTACTTC. Its protein product is CTSSQEGRGGLETQYF.

Ten or more counts support this clonotype. V is TRBV4-3 and J is TRBJ2-3, with TRBD2 matching 7 bases. The CDR3 has 16 amino acids. The V segment lost 3 bases and the J segment 2 bases; nucleotides outside the gene matches: 8. Germline assignment: CDR1 LGHNA and CDR2 YSLEER. CDR3 in DNA: TGCGCCAGCAGCCACCTCAGCGGGGACGTCACAGATACGCAGTATTTT. Protein product: CASSHLSGDVTDTQYF.

This clonotype was counted between two and nine times. The J gene is TRBJ1-1, the V gene TRBV2, with a possible D match to TRBD1 (5 bases). The CDR3 is made up of 14 amino acids. Per germline, CDR1 SNHLY and CDR2 FYNNEI. Between the trimmed V and J ends, which lost 6 bases and 11 bases, there was a span of 22 bases. In DNA, the CDR3 is TGTGCCAGCAGGGAACGGGAATCTCAGGGTTCTGCTTTCTTT. Encoded protein: CASRERESQGSAFF.